Included here is one T cell receptor (beta chain) sequence, with context. The target antigen is unknown. Other nucleotide sequences from this sample produce the same CDR3. These data are taken from a study of beta chain features in type 1 diabetes. The V and J ends lost 1 base and 4 bases respectively, with 9 bases between them. This CDR3 is 14 amino acids long. Germline V gene lookup returns CDR1 SGDLS and CDR2 YYNGEE. The whole isolated RNA underwent reverse transcription, so sequencing captured expressed TCRB transcripts. The table came from immunoSEQ multiplex PCR; TCRdb's copy has only in-frame clones and leaves some out. Among approximately 250,000 clones, approximately 24% were seen once, and the ten largest hold 0.012%. A sort by CD45RO/CCR7/CD25/CD127/CD95/CD27 yielded CD4+ naive, central memory, regulatory and stem cell-like memory cells. Findings and caveats of the study: Compared to healthy donors, patients appeared to have naive, central memory and Treg TCRB repertoires that were more alike. Shorter TCRB CDR3s, moderately but significantly so, were found in Type 1 diabetes patients in all four CD4+ subsets. Insertions were fewer and deletions more numerous at VDJ junctions in type 1 diabetes patients.

The sequence was collected from a woman aged 25-40 years with type 1 diabetes. The chain recombines TRBV9 with TRBJ2-1, with D tentatively TRBD2 (5 bases). The sequencing sample was made of naive CD4+ T cells from blood. Here the CDR3 reads CASSVSGSYNEQFF. In nucleotides, the CDR3 is TGTGCCAGCAGCGTATCGGGGTCTTACAATGAGCAGTTCTTC.